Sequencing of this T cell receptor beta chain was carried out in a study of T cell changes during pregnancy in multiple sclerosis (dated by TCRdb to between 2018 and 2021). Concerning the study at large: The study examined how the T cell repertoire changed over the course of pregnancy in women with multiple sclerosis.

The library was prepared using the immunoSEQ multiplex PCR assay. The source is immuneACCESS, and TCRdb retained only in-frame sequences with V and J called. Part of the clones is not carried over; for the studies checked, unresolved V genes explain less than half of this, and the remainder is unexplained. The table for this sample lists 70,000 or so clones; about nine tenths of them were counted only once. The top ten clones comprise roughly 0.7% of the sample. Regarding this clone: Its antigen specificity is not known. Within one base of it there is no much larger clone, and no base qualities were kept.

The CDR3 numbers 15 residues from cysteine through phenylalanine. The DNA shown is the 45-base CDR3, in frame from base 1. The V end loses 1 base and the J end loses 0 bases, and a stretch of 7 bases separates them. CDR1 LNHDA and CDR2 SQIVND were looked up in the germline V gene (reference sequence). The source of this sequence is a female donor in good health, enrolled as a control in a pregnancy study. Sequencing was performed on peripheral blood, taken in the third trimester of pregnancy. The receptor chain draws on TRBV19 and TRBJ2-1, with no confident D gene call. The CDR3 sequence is CASSIAADSYNEQFF. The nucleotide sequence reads TGTGCCAGTAGTATAGCCGCGGACTCCTACAATGAGCAGTTCTTC.